These 12 T cell receptor beta chains were sequenced from one sample in a study of blood T cell repertoires in COVID-19 (dated by TCRdb to 2018 to 2021). Libraries were built with the immunoSEQ multiplex PCR assay. TCRdb obtained this table from immuneACCESS and retained in-frame rearrangements with V and J assigned. These tables miss some clones; where compared with another copy, unresolved V genes account for less than half of the shortfall, and the remainder is unexplained. The sample table records about 140,000 clones; less than 80% of these occur just once. Over 4% of the sample comes from the top ten. Sequenced: peripheral blood. The receptors shown here come from a woman of 80 years or more with active or convalescent COVID-19.

The CDR3 region is CASSLAVSGETQYF. As DNA, the CDR3 is TGTGCCAGCAGCTTGGCTGTCTCCGGGGAGACCCAGTACTTC. The genes are TRBV5-4 and TRBJ2-5; D remains ambiguous. The germline CDR1 and CDR2 sequences are SGHNT and YYREEE (reference sequence). This CDR3 is built from 14 residues. V was shortened by 0 bases and J by 5 bases, with 11 bases between the two germline ends.

CDR3 loop: CASSHEPTGHPRVGEQFF. The CDR3 nucleotides read TGCGCCAGCAGCCATGAGCCGACGGGACATCCCCGTGTGGGTGAGCAGTTCTTC. This chain joins TRBV4-1 and TRBJ2-1, with D possibly being TRBD1 (6 bases). Trimming cost V 3 bases and J 9 bases, with 27 bases left between them. The CDR3 runs 18 residues. The V gene's germline CDR1 is MGHRA and CDR2 YSYEKL.

The DNA of the CDR3 is TGTGCCAGCAGCCCCGGAGGAGCGGGGCGAGAGACCCAGTACTTC. It encodes CASSPGGAGRETQYF. This rearrangement joins TRBV7-2 to TRBJ2-5, with 7 positions matching TRBD2. Losses at the gene ends were 5 bases for V and 4 bases for J; bases not matched to a gene: 10. The length of the CDR3 is 15 residues. The germline CDR1 and CDR2 sequences are SGHTA and FQGNSA.

The chain has TRBV6-2 or TRBV6-3 and TRBJ2-7, with 10 bases that match TRBD2. The CDR3 contains 17 residues. The V gene end was trimmed by 2 bases and the J gene end by 0 bases; junction bases not matched to a gene: 7. CDR1 is MNHEY, CDR2 SVGEGT, per germline. CDR3 nucleotide sequence: TGTGCCAGCAGTTACCCCACTAGCGGGGCTACCTCCTACGAGCAGTACTTC. Its translation is CASSYPTSGATSYEQYF.

The rearrangement joins TRBV28 to TRBJ2-1, with D maybe TRBD1 (5 bases). V lost 5 bases to trimming and J lost 2 bases, with 7 bases between them. The CDR3 contains 13 residues. Germline V lookup: CDR1 MDHEN, CDR2 SYDVKM. The CDR3 DNA reads as TGTGCCAGCAGTACAGGAACCTACAATGAGCAGTTCTTC. This codes for CASSTGTYNEQFF.

The chain combines TRBV29-1 with TRBJ1-2, with unresolved D. The CDR3 length is 13 residues. Germline V gene data show CDR1 as SQVTM and CDR2 as ANQGSEA. Trimming left V 0 bases short and J 2 bases short, with 7 bases between. The CDR3 coding sequence is TGCAGCGTTGAAGATCCCGAGAACTATGGCTACACCTTC. It codes for CSVEDPENYGYTF.

The CDR3 DNA reads TGCGCCAGCAGCTTGGGGGGGGACCGCACAGATACGCAGTATTTT. The encoded protein is CASSLGGDRTDTQYF. The chain links TRBV5-1 to TRBJ2-3; a weak D match, TRBD2 (6 bases). Germline V gene lookup returns CDR1 SGHRS and CDR2 YFSETQ. The CDR3 runs to 15 residues. Trimming pared 0 bases from V and 1 base from J, leaving 9 bases between.

The rearrangement joins TRBV11-2 to TRBJ2-1; 10 nucleotides align to TRBD1. The CDR3 totals 19 residues. CDR1 and CDR2 (germline): SGHAT, FQNNGV. V was pared by 5 bases and J by 6 bases, with 19 bases of the junction left unmatched. The CDR3 DNA follows: TGTGCCAGCAGCACATACCGGGACAGGGGATCTCGGGCCGGCAATGAGCAGTTCTTC. Its translation: CASSTYRDRGSRAGNEQFF.

J is TRBJ2-5 and V is TRBV3-1 (or the pseudogene TRBV3-2); 9 bases map to TRBD2. The CDR3 loop spans 14 amino acids. V lost 4 bases, J lost 2 bases, and 2 bases stayed unmatched. The germline V gene encodes CDR1 LGHDT and CDR2 YNNKEL (reference sequence). CDR3 sequence reads: CASSLLAGQETQYF. The CDR3 DNA reads TGTGCCAGCAGCCTTCTAGCGGGGCAAGAGACCCAGTACTTC.

The CDR3 here is CSASQASGGTKYNEQFF. The CDR3 DNA reads as TGCAGTGCTAGTCAGGCTAGCGGGGGGACCAAATACAATGAGCAGTTCTTC. V is TRBV20-1 and J is TRBJ2-1, with TRBD2 identical over 11 bases. In germline, CDR1 is DFQATT, CDR2 SNEGSKA (reference sequence). The CDR3 has 17 residues. V lost 3 bases and J lost 4; bases outside the gene matches: 11.

V and J are TRBV2 and TRBJ2-7; TRBD1 agrees at 7 bases. V shed 7 bases and J 3 bases; nucleotides not matched to a gene: 3. The CDR3 consists of 12 residues. Looked up from germline, CDR1 is SNHLY and CDR2 is FYNNEI. In DNA form, the CDR3 reads TGTGCCAGCATTCCAGGGGGCTACGAGCAGTACTTC. Amino acids: CASIPGGYEQYF.

This clone was picked up a small number of times. The J gene is TRBJ2-7, the V gene TRBV27; a possible D gene is TRBD1 (5 bases). Germline assignment: CDR1 MNHEY and CDR2 SMNVEV (reference sequence). Trimming pared 2 bases from V and 0 bases from J, leaving 5 bases between. There are 13 residues in the CDR3. The CDR3 spells CASSLQGSYEQYF. DNA of the CDR3: TGTGCCAGCAGTTTACAGGGCTCCTACGAGCAGTACTTC.